The 16 T cell receptor beta chains below come from one sample, sequenced in a study of CD8+ T cells in alopecia areata. RNA extraction and reverse transcription yielded cDNA as sequencing template. Using immunoSEQ multiplex PCR, the repertoire was profiled, and TCRdb retains in-frame clones only, with some absent. Among about 130,000 clones, about 49% were seen once, and the ten largest hold 18%. The input for sequencing was CD8+ T cells sorted from blood, taken at week 0. These receptors originate from a human donor with alopecia areata.

A few counts support this clone. This chain links TRBV5-4 with TRBJ2-3; 9 nucleotides match TRBD1. The CDR3 loop spans 15 amino acids. V dropped 3 bases and J dropped 1; count of bases not matched to a gene: 3. Germline V gives CDR1 SGHNT, CDR2 YYREEE (reference sequence). This CDR3 is CASSSGQGGTDTQYF. CDR3 in DNA: TGTGCCAGCAGCTCGGGACAGGGTGGCACAGATACGCAGTATTTT. The full variable domain, rest sourced from reference TRBV5-4 and TRBJ2-3, is ETGVTQSPTHLIKTRGQQVTLRCSSQSGHNTVSWYQQALGQGPQFIFQYYREEENGRGNFPPRFSGLQFPNYSSELNVNALELDDSALYLCASSSGQGGTDTQYFGPGTRLTVL.

The table lists this clone with a few counts. The chain combines TRBV7-9 with TRBJ1-2; D is perhaps TRBD1 (6 bases). CDR3 size: 16 residues. Trimming took off 5 bases at V and 2 bases at J, with 18 bases between the two ends. The V gene's germline CDR1 is SEHNR and CDR2 FQNEAQ (reference sequence). The CDR3 DNA reads TGTGCCAGCAGCCGCTCCCGGGACACCTACAACTATGGCTACACCTTC. Protein product: CASSRSRDTYNYGYTF.

This clone was seen more than once but under ten times. The rearrangement uses TRBV5-8 and TRBJ1-5; 7 nucleotides line up with TRBD1. This CDR3 region has 15 residues. The germline V gene encodes CDR1 SGHTS and CDR2 YDEGEE. V was clipped by 4 bases and J by 3 bases; unmatched bases: 7. The CDR3 here is CASSNGQDDNQPQHF. The CDR3 nucleotides read TGTGCCAGCAGCAATGGACAGGACGACAATCAGCCCCAGCATTTT.

This clone was found a few times. This chain connects TRBV6-5 to TRBJ1-4; TRBD1 agrees at 8 bases. The CDR3 totals 14 residues. In germline, CDR1 is MNHEY, CDR2 SVGAGI. The ends lost 2 bases at V and 8 bases at J; junction bases unmatched: 4. The CDR3 spells CASSYTGQGEKLFF. The CDR3 nucleotides read TGTGCCAGCAGTTACACAGGACAGGGAGAAAAACTGTTTTTT.

As regards this clone: At the DNA level, this CDR3 is encoded by other sequences in the same sample as well. This chain joins TRBV29-1 and TRBJ2-2; D perhaps matches TRBD1 (6 bases). The V end was cut by 4 bases, the J end by 4 bases, with 7 bases between. Germline V gives CDR1 SQVTM, CDR2 ANQGSEA. There are 12 residues in the CDR3. CDR3 nucleotides: TGCAGCGTTGTGGGGGCCACCGGGGAGCTGTTTTTT. This codes for CSVVGATGELFF.

The chain carries TRBV5-6 and TRBJ1-1; tentatively, D is TRBD1 (5 bases). Deletions cut 2 bases from V and 4 bases from J, with 18 bases between. Per germline, CDR1 SGHDT and CDR2 YYEEEE. This CDR3 comprises 16 residues. The CDR3: CASSFGGSVDFTEAFF. As DNA, the CDR3 is TGTGCCAGCAGCTTTGGGGGTAGTGTAGACTTCACTGAAGCTTTCTTT.

This rearrangement joins TRBV6-5 to TRBJ1-2; tentatively, D is TRBD1 (6 bases). The CDR3 contains 14 residues. V was trimmed by 4 bases and J by 4 bases, leaving 13 bases between them. The germline CDR1 and CDR2 sequences are MNHEY and SVGAGI. The CDR3 region has the DNA TGTGCCAGCAGTTCGACGGGGGGGGCCTATGGCTACACCTTC. It codes for CASSSTGGAYGYTF.

The chain uses TRBV7-8 and TRBJ2-7, with D possibly matching TRBD2 (5 bases). The CDR3 is 15 residues long. CDR1 and CDR2 from the germline V gene are SGHVS and FQNEAQ. The V end was cut by 4 bases, the J end by 3 bases, with 16 bases between. The chain's CDR3 is CASSSDFSPLYEQYF. The CDR3 DNA follows: TGTGCCAGCAGCTCGGACTTTTCCCCCCTCTACGAGCAGTACTTC.

The gene calls are TRBV27 and TRBJ2-2; weak D call: TRBD1 (5 bases). The CDR3 contains 12 residues. Germline-derived CDR1 and CDR2 are MNHEY and SMNVEV (reference sequence). Trimming pared 8 bases from V and 6 bases from J, leaving 10 bases between. The CDR3 sequence is CASAQGAGELFF. CDR3 nucleotides: TGTGCCAGCGCCCAGGGCGCCGGGGAGCTGTTTTTT.

The chain couples TRBV29-1 to TRBJ2-1; maybe TRBD1 (5 bases). Trimming shortened V by 4 bases and J by 3 bases, and 10 bases separated the two germline ends. Germline V gives CDR1 SQVTM, CDR2 ANQGSEA. CDR3 length: 13 amino acids. The CDR3 protein is CSVGQGVYNEQFF. The CDR3 bases are TGCAGCGTTGGGCAGGGTGTCTACAATGAGCAGTTCTTC.

Written as DNA, the CDR3 is TGCGCCAGCAGCCAACTTACAACAGCCAGAGAGACCCAGTACTTC. This sequence encodes CASSQLTTARETQYF. This chain links TRBV4-3 with TRBJ2-5; D is ambiguous. The germline gives CDR1 LGHNA, CDR2 YSLEER. The V gene lost 2 bases and the J gene lost 4 bases, with 14 bases spanning the gap. The CDR3 runs to 15 residues.

The sample holds a few counts of this clone. The V gene is TRBV30, the J gene TRBJ1-1; the D gene is possibly TRBD1 (6 bases). CDR3 length equals 12 residues. Trimming removed 8 bases from V and 2 bases from J, with 12 bases in between. In germline, CDR1 is GTSNPN, CDR2 SVGIG (reference sequence). CDR3 sequence: CAGGEFNTEAFF. The DNA for the CDR3 is TGTGCCGGGGGCGAGTTTAACACTGAAGCTTTCTTT.

This clone was seen ten or more times. The chain combines TRBV30 with TRBJ2-1, with no clear D. Germline CDR1 is GTSNPN and CDR2 is SVGIG (reference sequence). The germline V and J ends were trimmed by 0 bases and 15 bases, with 15 bases remaining between them. This CDR3 has 12 amino acids. The CDR3 protein is CAWSVLSGPPFF. In DNA, the CDR3 is TGTGCCTGGAGTGTACTGTCTGGACCCCCGTTCTTC.

Turning to this clone: The identical CDR3 is also encoded by other nucleotide sequences in the sample. The rearrangement joins TRBV7-9 to TRBJ1-1; possible D gene TRBD1, 5 bases. V gave up 5 bases and J gave up 1 base, with 11 bases separating them. The V gene's germline CDR1 is SEHNR and CDR2 FQNEAQ (reference sequence). The CDR3 spans 14 residues. CDR3 in amino acids: CASSLGTENTEAFF. For the CDR3, the DNA is TGTGCCAGCAGCCTCGGGACGGAGAACACTGAAGCTTTCTTT.

V and J are TRBV4-2 and TRBJ2-7, with 7 bases matching TRBD2. With V trimmed by 4 bases and J by 3 bases, 9 bases remained unmatched. The germline gives CDR1 LGHNA, CDR2 YNFKEQ. The CDR3 runs 15 residues. The CDR3 DNA sequence: TGTGCCAGCAGCCCGAATACCGGGACTAACTACGAGCAGTACTTC. Translated, it gives CASSPNTGTNYEQYF.

In this sample, this clone turned up a few times. The chain recombines TRBV7-9 with TRBJ2-5, with D possibly matching TRBD2 (5 bases). Germline-derived CDR1 and CDR2 are SEHNR and FQNEAQ (reference sequence). V lost 5 bases, J lost 7 bases, and 11 bases lay in between. The CDR3 contains 12 residues. DNA for the CDR3: TGTGCCAGCAGCCCTCTCCGGGGGACCCAGTACTTC. Its protein is CASSPLRGTQYF. The complete variable domain, with remaining parts taken from reference TRBV7-9 and TRBJ2-5, reads DTGVSQNPRHKITKRGQNVTFRCDPISEHNRLYWYRQTLGQGPEFLTYFQNEAQLEKSRLLSDRFSAERPKGSFSTLEIQRTEQGDSAMYLCASSPLRGTQYFGPGTRLLVL.